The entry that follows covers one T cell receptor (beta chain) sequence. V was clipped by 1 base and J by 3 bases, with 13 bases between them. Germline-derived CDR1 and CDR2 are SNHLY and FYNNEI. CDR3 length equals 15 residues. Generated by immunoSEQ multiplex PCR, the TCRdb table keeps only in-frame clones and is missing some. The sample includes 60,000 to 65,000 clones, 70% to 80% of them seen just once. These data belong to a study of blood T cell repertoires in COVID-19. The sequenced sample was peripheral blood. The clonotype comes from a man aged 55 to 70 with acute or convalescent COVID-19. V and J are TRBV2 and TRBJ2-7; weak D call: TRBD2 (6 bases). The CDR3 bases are TGTGCCAGCAGTGAAGGTGGTAGCGGAAACTACGAGCAGTACTTC. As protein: CASSEGGSGNYEQYF.